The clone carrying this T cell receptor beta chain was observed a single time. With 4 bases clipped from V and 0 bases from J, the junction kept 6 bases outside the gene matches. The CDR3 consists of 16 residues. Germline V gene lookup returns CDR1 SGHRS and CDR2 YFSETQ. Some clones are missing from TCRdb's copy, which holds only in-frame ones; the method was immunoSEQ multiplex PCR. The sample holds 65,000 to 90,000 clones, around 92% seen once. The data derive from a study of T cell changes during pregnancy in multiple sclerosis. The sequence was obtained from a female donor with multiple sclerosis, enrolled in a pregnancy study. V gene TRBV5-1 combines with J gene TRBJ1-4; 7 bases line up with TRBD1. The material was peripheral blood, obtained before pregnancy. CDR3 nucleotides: TGCGCCAGCAGCCTGATGACAGGGTCAACTAATGAAAAACTGTTTTTT. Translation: CASSLMTGSTNEKLFF.